This is a list of T cell receptor beta chains from one sample in a study of blood T cell repertoires in COVID-19. TCRdb keeps only in-frame clones here, not all; method: immunoSEQ multiplex PCR. The repertoire consists of about 420,000 clones, with 80% to 90% occurring once and the leading ten covering 0.8% to 0.85%. The sample taken for sequencing was peripheral blood. These TCRs come from a man between 18 and 35 years old with COVID-19, enrolled during active disease. Both conserved end residues are part of each CDR3. Each record gives: J gene, D gene, V gene, clone size, CDR3 protein, CDR3 DNA. A D gene is named only where the DNA matches it firmly. Size is omitted from some rows. Given values are once, few, many or a class for expanded clones.

TRBJ1-6 TRBD1 TRBV27 - CASSRDREDSPLHF TGTGCCAGCAGCAGGGACAGGGAGGATTCACCCCTCCACTTT
TRBJ2-6 - TRBV19 - CASSPLSTGANVLTF TGTGCCAGTAGTCCGTTAAGCACCGGGGCCAACGTCCTGACTTTC
TRBJ2-1 TRBD2 TRBV2 - CASKELAVYNEQFF TGTGCCAGCAAAGAACTAGCGGTCTACAATGAGCAGTTCTTC
TRBJ2-1 TRBD2 TRBV20-1 - CSASSGLAAYNEQFF TGCAGTGCTAGTAGTGGGCTAGCGGCCTACAATGAGCAGTTCTTC
TRBJ1-1 - TRBV3-1/TRBV3-2 - CASSQVSGGYGEAFF TGTGCCAGCAGCCAAGTCTCGGGGGGCTATGGTGAAGCTTTCTTT
TRBJ1-2 - TRBV12-3/TRBV12-4 - CASSRDSSYGYTF TGTGCCAGCAGTAGAGACAGCAGCTATGGCTACACCTTC
TRBJ2-7 - TRBV6-6 - CASSYSTADSYEQYF TGTGCCAGCAGTTACTCGACGGCGGACTCCTACGAGCAGTACTTC
TRBJ2-7 TRBD1 TRBV10-3 once CAISGQGYEQYF TGTGCCATCAGTGGACAGGGTTACGAGCAGTACTTC
TRBJ1-3 - TRBV19 - CASSIVSGGNTIYF TGTGCCAGTAGTATAGTGTCGGGTGGAAACACCATATATTTT
TRBJ2-1 TRBD2 TRBV27 once CASRRQRGAGNQQFF TGTGCCAGCAGGCGACAGCGGGGGGCGGGAAATCAGCAGTTCTTC
TRBJ1-2 TRBD1 TRBV18 - CASSRLPGQGEGYTF TGTGCCAGCTCAAGGTTACCGGGACAGGGTGAAGGCTACACCTTC
TRBJ1-6 - TRBV10-1 - CASTGGRVDNSPLHF TGCGCCAGCACGGGGGGGCGGGTTGATAATTCACCCCTCCACTTT
TRBJ1-2 - TRBV3-1/TRBV3-2 - CASSPTSTANYGYTF TGTGCCAGCAGCCCAACCTCCACCGCGAACTATGGCTACACCTTC
TRBJ2-1 - TRBV11-3 - CASSYEMGLLSYNEQFF TGTGCCAGCAGCTACGAGATGGGGCTTCTCTCCTACAATGAGCAGTTCTTC
TRBJ2-7 - TRBV5-1 - CASSAGQYYEQYF TGCGCCAGCAGCGCGGGACAGTACTACGAGCAGTACTTC
TRBJ2-7 - TRBV20-1 - CSAPDTYEQYF TGCAGTGCCCCAGACACCTACGAGCAGTACTTC
TRBJ1-3 - TRBV5-6 - CASSLDSTLSGNTIYF TGTGCCAGCAGCTTGGACTCCACCCTCTCTGGAAACACCATATATTTT
TRBJ1-2 TRBD1 TRBV5-6 - CASSLDRGSYGYTF TGTGCCAGCAGTCTGGACAGGGGATCCTATGGCTACACCTTC
TRBJ1-4 - TRBV7-6 - CASSLEWGGEKLFF TGTGCCAGCAGCTTAGAGTGGGGGGGAGAAAAACTGTTTTTT
TRBJ2-7 TRBD1 TRBV5-1 - CASSRPGTGGTYEQYF TGCGCCAGCAGCAGACCCGGGACAGGGGGGACCTACGAGCAGTACTTC
TRBJ2-6 - TRBV5-1 - CASSFSPGSGANVLTF TGCGCCAGCAGCTTTAGTCCCGGTTCTGGGGCCAACGTCCTGACTTTC
TRBJ2-3 - TRBV2 once CASSEGRGGPTDTQYF TGTGCCAGCTCCGAGGGGCGGGGAGGACCCACAGATACGCAGTATTTT
TRBJ1-4 - TRBV29-1 - CSAGTFGEKLFF TGCAGCGCCGGGACTTTTGGGGAAAAACTGTTTTTT
TRBJ1-1 - TRBV5-8 - CASTLLRDTEAFF TGTGCCAGCACCCTCTTGAGGGACACTGAAGCTTTCTTT
TRBJ2-3 - TRBV1 - CTSSQEVRAARQYF TGCACCAGCAGCCAAGAAGTAAGAGCGGCTAGGCAGTATTTT
TRBJ1-5 TRBD1 TRBV12-3/TRBV12-4 - CASSRGGIRAQHF TGTGCCAGCAGTCGAGGGGGCATCAGGGCCCAGCATTTT
TRBJ2-7 TRBD1 TRBV6-2/TRBV6-3 - CASSRDRGANEQYF TGTGCCAGCAGTCGGGACAGGGGTGCTAACGAGCAGTACTTC
TRBJ2-3 - TRBV24-1 few CATSVGAASTDTQYF TGTGCCACCAGTGTGGGGGCGGCAAGCACAGATACGCAGTATTTT
TRBJ2-1 - TRBV19 once CASNEGSYNEQFF TGTGCCAGTAACGAGGGCTCCTACAATGAGCAGTTCTTC
TRBJ2-7 TRBD2 TRBV2 once CASKSVKASGGAFYF TGTGCCAGCAAGAGTGTTAAGGCTAGCGGGGGGGCCTTCTACTTC
TRBJ1-1 - TRBV7-9 - CASSLVDKNTEAFF TGTGCCAGCAGCTTAGTCGACAAGAACACTGAAGCTTTCTTT
TRBJ1-5 - TRBV19 - CASSAQGSWSQPQHF TGTGCCAGTAGTGCACAGGGAAGTTGGAGTCAGCCCCAGCATTTT
TRBJ1-6 - TRBV19 - CASSIGSARSGYNSPLHF TGTGCCAGTAGTATAGGATCGGCGAGATCAGGGTATAATTCACCCCTCCACTTT
TRBJ2-1 - TRBV3-1/TRBV3-2 - CASSQVTASQFF TGTGCCAGCAGCCAAGTCACGGCTAGCCAATTCTTC
TRBJ2-7 - TRBV10-3 - CAISEATGPYEQYF TGTGCCATCAGTGAGGCGACAGGACCCTACGAGCAGTACTTC
TRBJ2-6 - TRBV15 - CATSRGVMRAGANVLTF TGTGCCACCAGCAGAGGAGTGATGCGGGCCGGGGCCAACGTCCTGACTTTC
TRBJ2-3 TRBD2 TRBV5-1 - CASSLEDSGRAKYF TGCGCCAGCAGCTTGGAAGATAGCGGGAGGGCCAAGTATTTT
TRBJ1-5 - TRBV27 - CASSLWGLGNQPQHF TGTGCCAGCAGTTTATGGGGGCTGGGCAATCAGCCCCAGCATTTT
TRBJ2-2 - TRBV7-9 - CARAGNTGELFF TGTGCCAGGGCAGGGAACACCGGGGAGCTGTTTTTT
TRBJ1-3 - TRBV6-1 - CASSEGGHLQKSSGNTIYF TGTGCCAGCAGTGAAGGGGGACACCTGCAAAAGAGCTCTGGAAACACCATATATTTT
TRBJ2-7 - TRBV6-5 once CASSSTRPPYEQYF TGTGCCAGCAGTTCCACTAGGCCCCCATACGAGCAGTACTTC
TRBJ2-2 - TRBV7-8 - CASSHTGGFTGELFF TGTGCCAGCAGCCATACAGGTGGTTTCACCGGGGAGCTGTTTTTT
TRBJ2-6 - TRBV5-1 - CASGKEGGAGANVLTF TGCGCCAGCGGAAAAGAAGGGGGTGCCGGGGCCAACGTCCTGACTTTC
TRBJ2-7 - TRBV4-1 - CASSQERGSRHEQYF TGCGCCAGCAGCCAAGAACGGGGTAGCAGGCACGAGCAGTACTTC
TRBJ2-2 - TRBV30 - CAWSVGGYTGELFF TGTGCCTGGAGTGTTGGGGGCTACACCGGGGAGCTGTTTTTT
TRBJ2-7 - TRBV7-4 - CASSYRAYEQYF TGTGCCAGCAGCTACAGGGCATACGAGCAGTACTTC
TRBJ2-2 TRBD1 TRBV24-1 - CATSDLQGTGELFF TGTGCCACCAGTGATCTACAGGGGACCGGGGAGCTGTTTTTT
TRBJ1-6 - TRBV12-3/TRBV12-4 - CASTRTVNSPLHF TGTGCCAGCACCAGGACAGTTAATTCACCCCTCCACTTT
TRBJ2-5 TRBD2 TRBV20-1 - CSASLAGGRETQYF TGCAGTGCTAGTCTAGCGGGGGGGAGGGAGACCCAGTACTTC
TRBJ2-1 TRBD2 TRBV19 - CAASGGYNEQFF TGTGCGGCTAGCGGGGGCTACAATGAGCAGTTCTTC
TRBJ2-1 - TRBV7-9 - CASSLGGGNEQFF TGTGCCAGCAGCTTAGGGGGAGGCAATGAGCAGTTCTTC
TRBJ2-1 TRBD2 TRBV6-2/TRBV6-3 once CASSYPAGVGNEQFF TGTGCCAGCAGTTACCCAGCGGGAGTGGGCAATGAGCAGTTCTTC